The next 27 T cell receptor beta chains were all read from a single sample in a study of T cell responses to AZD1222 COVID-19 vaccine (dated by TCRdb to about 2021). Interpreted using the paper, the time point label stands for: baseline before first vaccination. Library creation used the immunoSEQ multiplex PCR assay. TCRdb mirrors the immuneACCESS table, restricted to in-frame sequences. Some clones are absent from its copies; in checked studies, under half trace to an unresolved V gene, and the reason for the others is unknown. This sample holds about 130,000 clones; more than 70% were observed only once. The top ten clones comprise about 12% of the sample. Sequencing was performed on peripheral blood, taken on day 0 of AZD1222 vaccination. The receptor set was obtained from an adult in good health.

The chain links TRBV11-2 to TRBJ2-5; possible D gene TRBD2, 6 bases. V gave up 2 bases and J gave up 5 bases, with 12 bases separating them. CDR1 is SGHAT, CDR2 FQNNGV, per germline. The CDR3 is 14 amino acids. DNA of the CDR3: TGTGCCAGCAGCTTATACGGGGGAACTGAGACCCAGTACTTC. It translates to CASSLYGGTETQYF.

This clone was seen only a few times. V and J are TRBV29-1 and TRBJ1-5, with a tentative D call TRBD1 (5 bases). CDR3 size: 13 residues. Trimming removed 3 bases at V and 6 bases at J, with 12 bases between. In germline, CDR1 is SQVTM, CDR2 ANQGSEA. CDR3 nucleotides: TGCAGCGTTGAGGTAGGGGCGGGTCAGCCCCAGCATTTT. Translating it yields CSVEVGAGQPQHF.

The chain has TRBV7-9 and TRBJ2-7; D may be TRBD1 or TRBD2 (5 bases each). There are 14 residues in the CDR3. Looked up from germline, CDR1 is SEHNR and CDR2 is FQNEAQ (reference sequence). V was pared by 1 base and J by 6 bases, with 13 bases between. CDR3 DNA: TGTGCCAGCAGCTTAGTAAACAGTGGGGGCGAGCAGTACTTC. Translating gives CASSLVNSGGEQYF.

This CDR3 reads CASSLYSGANVLTF. CDR3 sequence (DNA): TGTGCCAGCAGCTTGTACTCTGGGGCCAACGTCCTGACTTTC. The chain is built from TRBV5-4 and TRBJ2-6; D not resolved. The CDR3 loop spans 14 amino acids. Germline V gene sequence: CDR1 SGHNT, CDR2 YYREEE (reference sequence). Trimming took 1 base from V and 0 from J, leaving 2 bases between them.

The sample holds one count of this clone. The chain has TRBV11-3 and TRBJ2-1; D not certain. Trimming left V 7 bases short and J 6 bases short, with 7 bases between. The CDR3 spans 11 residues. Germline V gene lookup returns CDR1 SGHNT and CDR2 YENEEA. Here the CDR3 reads CASTNSNEQFF. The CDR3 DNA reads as TGTGCCAGCACGAATAGCAATGAGCAGTTCTTC. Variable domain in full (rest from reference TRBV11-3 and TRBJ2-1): EAGVVQSPRYKIIEKKQPVAFWCNPISGHNTLYWYLQNLGQGPELLIRYENEEAVDDSQLPKDRFSAERLKGVDSTLKIQPAELGDSAVYLCASTNSNEQFFGPGTRLTVL.

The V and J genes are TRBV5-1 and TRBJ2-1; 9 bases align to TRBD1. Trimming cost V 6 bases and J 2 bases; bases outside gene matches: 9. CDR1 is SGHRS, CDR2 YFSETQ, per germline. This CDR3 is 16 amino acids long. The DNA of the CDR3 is TGCGCCAGCAACACACGGACAGGGGTGGCCTACAATGAGCAGTTCTTC. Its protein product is CASNTRTGVAYNEQFF. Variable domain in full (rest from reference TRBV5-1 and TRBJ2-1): KAGVTQTPRYLIKTRGQQVTLSCSPISGHRSVSWYQQTPGQGLQFLFEYFSETQRNKGNFPGRFSGRQFSNSRSEMNVSTLELGDSALYLCASNTRTGVAYNEQFFGPGTRLTVL.

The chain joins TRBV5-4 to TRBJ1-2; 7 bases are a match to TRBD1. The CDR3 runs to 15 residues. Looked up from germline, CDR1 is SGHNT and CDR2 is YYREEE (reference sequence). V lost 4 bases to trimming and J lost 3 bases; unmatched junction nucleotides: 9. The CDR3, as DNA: TGTGCCAGCAGCACAAACGACAGGGCCCACTATGGCTACACCTTC. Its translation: CASSTNDRAHYGYTF. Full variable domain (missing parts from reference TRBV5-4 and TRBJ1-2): ETGVTQSPTHLIKTRGQQVTLRCSSQSGHNTVSWYQQALGQGPQFIFQYYREEENGRGNFPPRFSGLQFPNYSSELNVNALELDDSALYLCASSTNDRAHYGYTFGSGTRLTVV.

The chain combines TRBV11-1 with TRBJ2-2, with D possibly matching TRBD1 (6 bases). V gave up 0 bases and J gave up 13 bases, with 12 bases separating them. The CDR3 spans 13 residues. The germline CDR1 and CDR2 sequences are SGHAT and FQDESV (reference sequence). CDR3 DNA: TGTGCCAGCAGCTTAGCGGGGCAGGGGAGGCTGTTTTTT. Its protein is CASSLAGQGRLFF.

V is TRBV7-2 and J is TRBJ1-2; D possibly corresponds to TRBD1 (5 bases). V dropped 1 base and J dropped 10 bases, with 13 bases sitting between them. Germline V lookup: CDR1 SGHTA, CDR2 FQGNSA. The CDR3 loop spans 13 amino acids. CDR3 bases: TGTGCCAGCAGCTTAGGGCAGGGCCGTACCTACACCTTC. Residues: CASSLGQGRTYTF.

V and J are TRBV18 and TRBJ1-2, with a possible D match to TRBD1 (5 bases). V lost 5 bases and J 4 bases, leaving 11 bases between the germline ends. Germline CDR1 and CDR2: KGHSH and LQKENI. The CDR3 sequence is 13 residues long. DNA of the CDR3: TGTGCCAGCTCAGGGACGGCTCCCTATGGCTACACCTTC. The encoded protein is CASSGTAPYGYTF.

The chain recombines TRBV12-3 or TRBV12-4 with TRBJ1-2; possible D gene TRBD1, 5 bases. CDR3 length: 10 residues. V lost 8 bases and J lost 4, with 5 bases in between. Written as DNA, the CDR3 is TGTGCCAGCGGGGGCTATGGCTACACCTTC. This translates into CASGGYGYTF.

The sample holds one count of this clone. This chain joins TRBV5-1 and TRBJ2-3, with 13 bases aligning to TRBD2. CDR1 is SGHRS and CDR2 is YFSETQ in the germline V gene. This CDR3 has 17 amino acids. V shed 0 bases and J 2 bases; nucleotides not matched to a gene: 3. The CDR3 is CASSLAGTSGATDTQYF. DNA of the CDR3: TGCGCCAGCAGCTTGGCTGGGACTAGCGGGGCCACAGATACGCAGTATTTT.

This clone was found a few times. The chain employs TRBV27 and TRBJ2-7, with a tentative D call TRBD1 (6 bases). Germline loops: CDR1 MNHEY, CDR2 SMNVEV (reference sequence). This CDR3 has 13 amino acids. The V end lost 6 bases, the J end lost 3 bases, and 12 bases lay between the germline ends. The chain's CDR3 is CASSRDTHYEQYF. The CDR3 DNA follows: TGTGCCAGCAGCCGGGACACGCACTACGAGCAGTACTTC.

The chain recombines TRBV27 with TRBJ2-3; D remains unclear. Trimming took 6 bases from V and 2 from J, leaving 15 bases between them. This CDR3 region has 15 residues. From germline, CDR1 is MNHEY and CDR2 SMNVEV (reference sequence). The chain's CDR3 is CASSFATYFTDTQYF. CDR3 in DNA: TGTGCCAGCAGCTTCGCGACTTATTTCACAGATACGCAGTATTTT.

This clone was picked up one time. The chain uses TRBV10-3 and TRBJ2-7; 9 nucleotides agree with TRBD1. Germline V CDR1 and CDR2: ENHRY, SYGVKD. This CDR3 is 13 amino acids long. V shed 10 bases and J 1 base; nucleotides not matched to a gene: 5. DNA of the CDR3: TGTGCCAGCCGGACAGGGGAGTCCTACGAGCAGTACTTC. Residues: CASRTGESYEQYF.

In DNA, the CDR3 is TGCGCCAGCTCTGTAACAGGCATGAACACTGAAGCTTTCTTT. This gives the protein CASSVTGMNTEAFF. The chain joins TRBV5-1 to TRBJ1-1; TRBD1 might be the D (5 bases). The CDR3 contains 14 residues. Trimming shortened V by 7 bases and J by 0 bases, and 13 bases separated the two germline ends. Per the germline V gene, CDR1 is SGHRS and CDR2 is YFSETQ. Variable domain in full (rest from reference TRBV5-1 and TRBJ1-1): KAGVTQTPRYLIKTRGQQVTLSCSPISGHRSVSWYQQTPGQGLQFLFEYFSETQRNKGNFPGRFSGRQFSNSRSEMNVSTLELGDSALYLCASSVTGMNTEAFFGQGTRLTVV.

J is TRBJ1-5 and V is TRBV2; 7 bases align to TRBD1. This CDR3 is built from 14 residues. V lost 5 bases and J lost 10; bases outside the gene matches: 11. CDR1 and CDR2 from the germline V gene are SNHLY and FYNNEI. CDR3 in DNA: TGTGCCAGCAGTCGGCAGGGGACAGACTCCCCCCAGCATTTT. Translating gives CASSRQGTDSPQHF. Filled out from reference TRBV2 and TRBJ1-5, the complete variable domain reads EPEVTQTPSHQVTQMGQEVILRCVPISNHLYFYWYRQILGQKVEFLVSFYNNEISEKSEIFDDQFSVERPDGSNFTLKIRSTKLEDSAMYFCASSRQGTDSPQHFGDGTRLSIL.

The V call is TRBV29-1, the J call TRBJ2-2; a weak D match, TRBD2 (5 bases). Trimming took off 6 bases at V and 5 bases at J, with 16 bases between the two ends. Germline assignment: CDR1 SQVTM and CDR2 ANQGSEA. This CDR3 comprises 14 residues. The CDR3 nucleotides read TGCAGCGTCGTGTGGGCGGGTAATACCGGGGAGCTGTTTTTT. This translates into CSVVWAGNTGELFF.

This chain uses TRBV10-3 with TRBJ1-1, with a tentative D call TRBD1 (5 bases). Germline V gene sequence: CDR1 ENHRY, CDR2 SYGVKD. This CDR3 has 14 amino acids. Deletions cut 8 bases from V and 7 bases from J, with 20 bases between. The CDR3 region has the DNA TGTGCCATCGGTAAAGGGACGGCGGACCTTGAAGCTTTCTTT. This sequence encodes CAIGKGTADLEAFF.

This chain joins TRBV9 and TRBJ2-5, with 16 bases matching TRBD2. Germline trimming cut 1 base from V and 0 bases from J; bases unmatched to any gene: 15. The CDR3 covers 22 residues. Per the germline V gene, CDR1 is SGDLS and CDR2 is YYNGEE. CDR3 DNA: TGTGCCAGCAGCGTATTCGTCCCCGCCGGGACTAGCGGGGGGGACCACCAAGAGACCCAGTACTTC. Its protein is CASSVFVPAGTSGGDHQETQYF.

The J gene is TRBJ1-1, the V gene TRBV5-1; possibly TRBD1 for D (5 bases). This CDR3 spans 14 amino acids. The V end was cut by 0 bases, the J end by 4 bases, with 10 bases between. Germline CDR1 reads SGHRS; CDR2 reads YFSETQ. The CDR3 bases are TGCGCCAGCAGCTTGGGAGGGGCTAGCACTGAAGCTTTCTTT. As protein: CASSLGGASTEAFF.

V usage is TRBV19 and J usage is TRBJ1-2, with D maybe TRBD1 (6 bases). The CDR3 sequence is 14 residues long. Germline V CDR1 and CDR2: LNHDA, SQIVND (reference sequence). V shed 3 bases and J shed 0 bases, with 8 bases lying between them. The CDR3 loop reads CASSMGTTNYGYTF. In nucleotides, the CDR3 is TGTGCCAGTAGTATGGGGACAACTAACTATGGCTACACCTTC.

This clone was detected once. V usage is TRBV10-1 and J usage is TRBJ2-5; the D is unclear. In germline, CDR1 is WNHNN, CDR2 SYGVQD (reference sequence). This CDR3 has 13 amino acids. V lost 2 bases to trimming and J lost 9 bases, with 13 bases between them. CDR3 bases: TGCGCCAGCAGTGAGGATGACGCTTCGGCCCAGTACTTC. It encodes CASSEDDASAQYF.

This CDR3 is CASSVGLAGSGELFF. As DNA, the CDR3 is TGTGCCAGCAGCGTCGGACTAGCGGGTTCCGGGGAGCTGTTTTTT. The gene calls are TRBV9 and TRBJ2-2, with 11 bases fitting TRBD2. The CDR3 spans 15 residues. Trimming removed 2 bases from V and 6 bases from J; junction bases left unmatched: 3. Germline CDR1 is SGDLS and CDR2 is YYNGEE.

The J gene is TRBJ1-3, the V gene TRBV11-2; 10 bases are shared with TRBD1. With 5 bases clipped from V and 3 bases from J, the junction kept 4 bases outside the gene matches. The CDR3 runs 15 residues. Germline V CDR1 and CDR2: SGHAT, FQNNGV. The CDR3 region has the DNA TGTGCCAGCAGCAGAGGACAGGGGGTTGGAAACACCATATATTTT. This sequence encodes CASSRGQGVGNTIYF.

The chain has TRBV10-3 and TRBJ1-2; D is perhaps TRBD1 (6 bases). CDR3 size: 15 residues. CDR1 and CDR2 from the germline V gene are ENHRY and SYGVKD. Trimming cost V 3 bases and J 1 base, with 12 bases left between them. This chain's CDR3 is CAISDLQGRNYGYTF. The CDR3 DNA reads TGTGCCATCAGTGATTTGCAGGGGCGTAACTATGGCTACACCTTC.

CDR3 region: CASSPGTSHGNTEAFF. In DNA, the CDR3 is TGCGCCAGCAGCCCGGGGACATCACATGGGAACACTGAAGCTTTCTTT. The chain combines TRBV5-1 with TRBJ1-1; tentative D call: TRBD1 (6 bases). V was shortened by 4 bases and J by 1 base, with 17 bases between the two germline ends. This CDR3 region has 16 residues. CDR1 SGHRS and CDR2 YFSETQ come from the germline V gene.